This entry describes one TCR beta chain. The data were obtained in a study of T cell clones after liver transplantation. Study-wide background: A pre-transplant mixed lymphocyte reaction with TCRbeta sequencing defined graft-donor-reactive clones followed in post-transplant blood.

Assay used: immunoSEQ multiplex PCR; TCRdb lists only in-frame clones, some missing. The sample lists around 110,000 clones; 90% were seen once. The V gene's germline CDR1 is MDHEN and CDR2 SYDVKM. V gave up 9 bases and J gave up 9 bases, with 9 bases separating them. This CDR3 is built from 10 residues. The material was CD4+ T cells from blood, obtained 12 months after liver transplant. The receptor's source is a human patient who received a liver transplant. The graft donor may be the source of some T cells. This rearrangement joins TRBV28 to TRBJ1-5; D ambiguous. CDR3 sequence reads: CASGRWPQHF. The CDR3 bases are TGTGCCAGTGGTCGTTGGCCCCAGCATTTT.